The 16 T cell receptor beta chains presented below share a single source sample, sequenced in a study of response to subunit inactivated influenza vaccine. Via MiXCR, TCRdb re-called the RT-PCR reads, giving one row per CDR3 protein. The sample includes more than 400,000 distinct CDR3 sequences, around 7.9% of them seen just once. Sequenced material: PBMCs from blood, taken less than 30 months after vaccination. These receptors all come from a man in his fifties or sixties who received an inactivated influenza vaccine.

This clonotype came up a few times. The genes are TRBV2 and TRBJ1-1; the D is unclear. V lost 4 bases and J lost 3, with 9 bases in between. The CDR3 sequence is 13 residues long. Germline values: CDR1 SNHLY, CDR2 FYNNEI. The CDR3 sequence: CASSVFRDTEAFF. CDR3 nucleotide sequence: TGTGCCAGCAGTGTATTTCGTGACACTGAAGCTTTCTTT.

This clonotype was seen at least ten times. The chain combines TRBV20-1 with TRBJ1-1; a weak D match, TRBD1 (5 bases). V dropped 3 bases and J dropped 3 bases, with 14 bases sitting between them. Germline assignment: CDR1 DFQATT and CDR2 SNEGSKA (reference sequence). The CDR3 covers 14 residues. This CDR3 reads CSARAAWGDTEAFF. CDR3 nucleotide sequence: TGCAGTGCTAGGGCAGCTTGGGGGGACACTGAAGCTTTCTTT.

This clonotype was seen only a few times. The chain joins TRBV2 to TRBJ2-3; unclear D gene. Germline V lookup: CDR1 SNHLY, CDR2 FYNNEI. The CDR3 spans 12 residues. The ends were cut back, 3 bases at V and 3 bases at J, with 4 bases in the middle. The chain's CDR3 is CASSDQTDTQYF. In DNA, the CDR3 is TGTGCCAGCAGTGATCAGACAGATACGCAGTATTTT.

The table lists this clonotype with a few counts. The V and J genes are TRBV7-6 and TRBJ1-3; the D is unclear. V was clipped by 5 bases and J by 7 bases, with 24 bases between them. Germline V lookup: CDR1 SGHVS, CDR2 FNYEAQ. CDR3 size: 17 residues. CDR3 nucleotides: TGTGCCAGCAGCGACACTTGGCTGTCCCCATCCGGGAACACCATATATTTT. Protein sequence: CASSDTWLSPSGNTIYF.

The chain carries TRBV2 and TRBJ2-1; 9 positions match TRBD2. Unmatched junction bases numbered 12, after V lost 2 bases and J lost 7 bases. From germline, CDR1 is SNHLY and CDR2 FYNNEI. The CDR3 loop spans 17 amino acids. This CDR3 is CASSELAGDRVGNEQFF. CDR3 nucleotide sequence: TGTGCCAGCAGTGAATTAGCGGGAGATCGAGTGGGTAATGAGCAGTTCTTC. The full variable domain, in which reference TRBV2 and TRBJ2-1 provide the parts outside the CDR3, is EPEVTQTPSHQVTQMGQEVILRCVPISNHLYFYWYRQILGQKVEFLVSFYNNEISEKSEIFDDQFSVERPDGSNFTLKIRSTKLEDSAMYFCASSELAGDRVGNEQFFGPGTRLTVL.

This clonotype came up a few times. The CDR3 here is CASSLGRVATEAFF. CDR3 nucleotides: TGTGCCAGCAGCTTGGGTAGGGTGGCCACTGAAGCTTTCTTT. J is TRBJ1-1 and V is TRBV5-5; D not resolved. This CDR3 has 14 amino acids. V shed 0 bases and J shed 4 bases, with 10 bases lying between them. CDR1 and CDR2 (germline): SGHKS, YYEKEE (reference sequence).

This clonotype has more than one count but fewer than ten. J is TRBJ1-4 and V is TRBV7-2, with D unresolved. V was trimmed by 5 bases and J by 4 bases, leaving 17 bases between them. Germline assignment: CDR1 SGHTA and CDR2 FQGNSA. The CDR3 loop spans 16 amino acids. DNA for the CDR3: TGTGCCAGCAGCCCAAGAACCCTTACCTTTAATGAAAAACTGTTTTTT. Residues: CASSPRTLTFNEKLFF.

A few counts support this clonotype. The rearrangement joins TRBV2 to TRBJ2-1, with TRBD2 matching 10 bases. V shed 2 bases and J 8 bases; nucleotides not matched to a gene: 9. The germline V gene encodes CDR1 SNHLY and CDR2 FYNNEI. The CDR3 contains 16 residues. The CDR3 protein is CASSEWSGRAGDEQFF. CDR3 DNA: TGTGCCAGCAGTGAATGGAGCGGGAGGGCCGGGGATGAGCAGTTCTTC.

This clonotype occurred many times. This chain connects TRBV4-2 to TRBJ2-1, with D maybe TRBD1 (5 bases). The CDR3 covers 13 residues. CDR1 LGHNA and CDR2 YNFKEQ come from the germline V gene. The V end lost 0 bases, the J end lost 8 bases, and 8 bases lay between the germline ends. CDR3 nucleotides: TGTGCCAGCAGCCAAGATCAGGGCTATGAGCAGTTCTTC. Protein product: CASSQDQGYEQFF.

V and J are TRBV3-1 and TRBJ2-2, with D unresolved. The CDR3 loop spans 14 amino acids. V was clipped by 0 bases and J by 7 bases, with 9 bases between them. CDR1 is LGHDT and CDR2 is YNNKEL in the germline V gene (reference sequence). CDR3 DNA: TGTGCCAGCAGCCAAGATGCCGTTAACGGGGAGCTGTTTTTT. The encoded protein is CASSQDAVNGELFF.

The chain is built from TRBV7-9 and TRBJ1-4; D is uncertain. The CDR3 is 14 amino acids. Germline-derived CDR1 and CDR2 are SEHNR and FQNEAQ (reference sequence). The germline V and J ends were trimmed by 4 bases and 4 bases, with 10 bases remaining between them. The CDR3: CASSSYTYNEKLFF. CDR3 sequence (DNA): TGTGCCAGCAGCTCATACACGTATAATGAAAAACTGTTTTTT.

This clonotype was seen repeatedly, ten times or more. V gene TRBV3-1 combines with J gene TRBJ2-1; D gene uncertain. The V gene's germline CDR1 is LGHDT and CDR2 YNNKEL (reference sequence). V gave up 0 bases and J gave up 10 bases, with 10 bases separating them. The CDR3 totals 13 residues. CDR3 sequence reads: CASSQDPGWEQFF. DNA of the CDR3: TGTGCCAGCAGCCAAGATCCCGGTTGGGAGCAGTTCTTC.

The chain is built from TRBV6-2 or TRBV6-3 and TRBJ2-7, with D uncertain. Trimming cost V 0 bases and J 5 bases, with 17 bases left between them. The CDR3 sequence is 16 residues long. In germline, CDR1 is MNHEY, CDR2 SVGEGT. The CDR3 coding sequence is TGTGCCAGCAGTTACTCGATCCCAGTGGATTCGGACGAGCAGTACTTC. Translated: CASSYSIPVDSDEQYF.

This clonotype was found many times. The genes are TRBV7-8 and TRBJ2-7, with 8 nucleotides matching TRBD2. The CDR3 length is 17 residues. The germline CDR1 and CDR2 sequences are SGHVS and FQNEAQ. The V gene end was trimmed by 1 base and the J gene end by 9 bases; junction bases not matched to a gene: 17. Here the CDR3 reads CASSLVSVSGRSFGQYF. As DNA, the CDR3 is TGTGCCAGCAGCTTAGTTAGCGTCAGCGGGAGATCCTTCGGGCAGTACTTC.

This clonotype was counted a few times. V gene TRBV5-1 combines with J gene TRBJ2-1, with D possibly being TRBD1 (6 bases). Trimming stripped 3 bases from V and 4 bases from J, with 14 bases between. Germline V gives CDR1 SGHRS, CDR2 YFSETQ. The CDR3 totals 15 residues. The CDR3 DNA reads as TGCGCCAGCAGCTGGCAGGGGCTAGGGTACAATGAGCAGTTCTTC. Translation gives CASSWQGLGYNEQFF.

This clonotype was detected a few times. The chain employs TRBV29-1 and TRBJ2-5; 12 bases are shared with TRBD2. This CDR3 is built from 14 residues. Germline CDR1 is SQVTM and CDR2 is ANQGSEA. Trimming took 4 bases from V and 9 from J; bases not matched to a gene: 9. The CDR3 coding sequence is TGCAGCGTTGGTGACTTGACTAGCGGGGGCCCCCAGTACTTC. Its protein is CSVGDLTSGGPQYF.